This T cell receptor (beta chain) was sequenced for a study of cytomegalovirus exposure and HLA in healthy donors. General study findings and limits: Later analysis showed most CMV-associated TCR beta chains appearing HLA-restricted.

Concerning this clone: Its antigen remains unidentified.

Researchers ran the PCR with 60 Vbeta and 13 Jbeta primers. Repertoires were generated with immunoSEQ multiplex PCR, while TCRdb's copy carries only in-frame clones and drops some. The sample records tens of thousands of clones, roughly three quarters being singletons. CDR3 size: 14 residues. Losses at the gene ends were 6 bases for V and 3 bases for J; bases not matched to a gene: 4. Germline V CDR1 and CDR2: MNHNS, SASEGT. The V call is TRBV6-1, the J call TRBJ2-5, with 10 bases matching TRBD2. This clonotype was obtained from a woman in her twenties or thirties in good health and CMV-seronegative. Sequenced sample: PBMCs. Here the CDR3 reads CASRASGGKETQYF. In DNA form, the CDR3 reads TGTGCCAGCAGGGCTAGCGGGGGCAAAGAGACCCAGTACTTC.